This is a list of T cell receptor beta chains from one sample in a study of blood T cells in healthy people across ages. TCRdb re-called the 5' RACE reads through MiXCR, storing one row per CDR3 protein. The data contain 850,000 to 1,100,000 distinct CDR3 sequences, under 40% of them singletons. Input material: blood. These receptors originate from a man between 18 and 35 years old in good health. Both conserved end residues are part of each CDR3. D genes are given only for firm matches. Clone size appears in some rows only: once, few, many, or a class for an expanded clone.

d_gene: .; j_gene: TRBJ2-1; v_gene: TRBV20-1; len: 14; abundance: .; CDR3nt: TGCAGTGCTAGAACCTTCAGCTCCTACAATGAGCAGTTCTTC; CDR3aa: CSARTFSSYNEQFF
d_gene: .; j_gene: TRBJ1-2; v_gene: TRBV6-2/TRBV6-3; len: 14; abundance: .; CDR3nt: TGTGCCAGCAGACCCACAGGGTTGACCTATGGCTACACCTTC; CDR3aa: CASRPTGLTYGYTF
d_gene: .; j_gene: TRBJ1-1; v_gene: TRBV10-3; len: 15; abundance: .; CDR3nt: TGTGCCATCAGGGCCTTTCGGGGCATGAGTACTGAAGCTTTCTTT; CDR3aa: CAIRAFRGMSTEAFF
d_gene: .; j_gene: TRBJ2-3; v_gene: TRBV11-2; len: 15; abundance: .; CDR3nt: TGTGCCAGCAGCCCAGACTGGGAGTGCACAGATACGCAGTATTTT; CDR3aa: CASSPDWECTDTQYF
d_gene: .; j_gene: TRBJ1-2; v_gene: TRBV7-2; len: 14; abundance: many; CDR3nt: TGTGCCAGCAGCGAAGAGACAGACAACTATGGCTACACCTTC; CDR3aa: CASSEETDNYGYTF
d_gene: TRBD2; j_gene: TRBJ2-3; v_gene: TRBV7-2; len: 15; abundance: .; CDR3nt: TGTGCCAGCAGCCCTAGCGGGGGGGCCGAAGATACGCAGTATTTT; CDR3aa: CASSPSGGAEDTQYF
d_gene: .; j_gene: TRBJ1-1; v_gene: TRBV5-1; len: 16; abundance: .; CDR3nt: TGCACCAGCAGCTCCCTTAGTAGGGGGGGAAACACTGAAGCTTTCTTT; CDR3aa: CTSSSLSRGGNTEAFF
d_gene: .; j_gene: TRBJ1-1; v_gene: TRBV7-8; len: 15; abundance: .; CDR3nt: TGTGCCAGCAGCTTAAGTCTGGGCATGAACACTGAAGCTTTCTTT; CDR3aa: CASSLSLGMNTEAFF
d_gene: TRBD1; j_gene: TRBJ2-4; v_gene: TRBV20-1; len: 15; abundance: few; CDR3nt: TGCAGTGCTAGCAGGTCAGGGGGTTTTGGAAACATTCAGTACTTC; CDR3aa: CSASRSGGFGNIQYF
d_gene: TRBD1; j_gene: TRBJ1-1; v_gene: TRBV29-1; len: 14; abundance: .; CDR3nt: TGCAGCGCGATCCAGGGGGCCGTGAACACTGAAGCTTTCTTT; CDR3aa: CSAIQGAVNTEAFF
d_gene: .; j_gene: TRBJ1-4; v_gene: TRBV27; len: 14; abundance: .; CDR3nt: TGTGCCAGCAGTTTAAGACTTGGAAGTGAAAAACTGTTTTTT; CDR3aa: CASSLRLGSEKLFF
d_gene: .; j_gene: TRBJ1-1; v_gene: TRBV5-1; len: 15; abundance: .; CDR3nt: TGCGCCAGCAGCTTGGGTCAGGAAGGGGGGACTGAAGCTTTCTTT; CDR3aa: CASSLGQEGGTEAFF
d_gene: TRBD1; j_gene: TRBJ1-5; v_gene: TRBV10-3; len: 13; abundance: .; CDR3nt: TGTGCCATCGGGACAGGGAGAAATCAGCCCCAGCATTTT; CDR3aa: CAIGTGRNQPQHF
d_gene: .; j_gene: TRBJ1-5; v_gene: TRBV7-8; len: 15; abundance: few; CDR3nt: TGTGCCAGCACGTTGGGGGCAGTCGGCAATCAGCCCCAGCATTTT; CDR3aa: CASTLGAVGNQPQHF
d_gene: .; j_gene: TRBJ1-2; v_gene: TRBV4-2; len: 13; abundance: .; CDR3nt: TGTGCCAGCAGCGAGGGTGACAGCTATGGCTACACCTTC; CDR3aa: CASSEGDSYGYTF
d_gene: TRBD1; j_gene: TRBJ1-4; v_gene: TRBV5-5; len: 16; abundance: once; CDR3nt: TGTGCCAGCAGCCCCCACGGACAGGGGCAGAGTGAAAAACTGTTTTTT; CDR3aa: CASSPHGQGQSEKLFF
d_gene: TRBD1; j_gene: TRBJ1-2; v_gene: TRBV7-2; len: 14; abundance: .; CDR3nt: TGTGCCAGCAGCTCCGGACAGGGATCGAATGGCTACACCTTC; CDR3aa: CASSSGQGSNGYTF
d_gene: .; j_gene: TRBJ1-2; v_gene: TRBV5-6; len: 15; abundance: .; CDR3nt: TGTGCCAGCAGCTTGGCATCGAGGTTGGGCTATGGCTACACCTTC; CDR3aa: CASSLASRLGYGYTF
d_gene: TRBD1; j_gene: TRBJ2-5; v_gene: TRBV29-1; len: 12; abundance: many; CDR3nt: TGCAGCGAAAGACAGGGTCCAGAGACCCAGTACTTC; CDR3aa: CSERQGPETQYF
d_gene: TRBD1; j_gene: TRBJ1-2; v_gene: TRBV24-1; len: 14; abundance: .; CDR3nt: TGTGCCACCAGTGATAGCAGGGGGAACTATGGCTACACCTTC; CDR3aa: CATSDSRGNYGYTF
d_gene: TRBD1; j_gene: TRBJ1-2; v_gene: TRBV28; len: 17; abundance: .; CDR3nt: TGTGCCGGCAGTTTACCTACGGTTGGGGACAGGAACTATGGCTACACCTTC; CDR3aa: CAGSLPTVGDRNYGYTF
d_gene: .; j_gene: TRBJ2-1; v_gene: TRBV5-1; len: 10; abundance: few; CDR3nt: TGCGCCAGGTTGGGAAATGAGCAGTTCTTC; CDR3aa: CARLGNEQFF
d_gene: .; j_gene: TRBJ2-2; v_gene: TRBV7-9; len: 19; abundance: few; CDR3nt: TGTGCCAGCAGCTTAGCGGTCAATTTATACAGGGCCCGCGGCGGGGAGCTGTTTTTT; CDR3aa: CASSLAVNLYRARGGELFF
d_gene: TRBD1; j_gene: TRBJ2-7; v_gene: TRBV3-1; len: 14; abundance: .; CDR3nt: TGTGCCAGCAGCCAAGAGGGACAGGGGGCGTTCCCGTACTTC; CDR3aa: CASSQEGQGAFPYF
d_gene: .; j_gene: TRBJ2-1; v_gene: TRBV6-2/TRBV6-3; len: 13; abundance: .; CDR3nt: TGTGCCAGCGCCTTGGCCTCCTACAATGAGCAGTTCTTC; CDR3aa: CASALASYNEQFF
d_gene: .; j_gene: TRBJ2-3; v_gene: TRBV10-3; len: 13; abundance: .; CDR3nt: TGTGCCATCAGTTGGCAGGGGCGGGATACGCAGTATTTT; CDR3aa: CAISWQGRDTQYF
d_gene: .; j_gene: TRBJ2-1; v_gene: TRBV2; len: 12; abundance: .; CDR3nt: TGTGCCAGCAGTGAAGCGGTCGTTGAGCAGTTCTTC; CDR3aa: CASSEAVVEQFF
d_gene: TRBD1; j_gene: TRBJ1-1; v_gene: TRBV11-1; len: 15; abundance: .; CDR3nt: TGTGCCAGCAGCCCCGCCCTCGGACAGGCCGTGAAGGCTTTCTTT; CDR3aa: CASSPALGQAVKAFF
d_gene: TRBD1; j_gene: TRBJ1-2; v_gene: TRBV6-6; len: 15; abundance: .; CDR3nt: TGTGCCAGCAGTTACCACCCCGGGACAGGAAAAGGCTACACCTTC; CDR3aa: CASSYHPGTGKGYTF
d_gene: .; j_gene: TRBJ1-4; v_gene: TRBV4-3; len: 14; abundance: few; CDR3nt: TGCGCCAGCAGCCCCCGCGGGGACCAAGAAAAACTGTTTTTT; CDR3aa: CASSPRGDQEKLFF